This T cell receptor (beta chain) derives from a study of T cell repertoires in ileal Crohn's disease (dated by TCRdb to about 2019). Study-wide context: At the time of surgery, roughly 34% of patients were active smokers, and the median duration of disease was approximately 8 years. Every patient underwent surgery because of a complication, which was stricturing disease in roughly 60% of cases and penetrating disease in approximately 40%. Roughly half of the patients were given postoperative therapy, with approximately 17 on anti-TNF agents and over 9 on thiopurines. M0 samples were biopsies from the inflamed portion of the ileum in the surgical resection specimen. Around 550 nanograms of biopsy DNA per sample were submitted for commercial TCRB immunosequencing. TCR repertoire analysis was done in 50 to 70 Crohn's disease patients from a prospective multicentre cohort. Running in parallel with the study was a multicentre cohort set up to find predictors of early endoscopic recurrence following ileocolonic resection. Endoscopic postoperative recurrence was defined by a Rutgeerts score above i0. A total of roughly 170 mucosal samples from around 60 patients were sequenced, collected from several sites on the surgical specimen as well as at postoperative endoscopy. What the work shows at the level of the full study, not this receptor alone: Compared with CD4 T cells, sorted CD8 T cells held more high-frequency clones, which suggests that the mucosal expansions were mostly CD8. Endoscopic recurrence was linked to a higher percentage of high-frequency clones at surgery, and recurrence occurred in every patient whose clonality exceeded 26.8% (18/57). Mucosal CD4 and CD8 T cells were sorted and sequenced only in a subgroup of patients, the size of which was not stated. Compared with non-smokers, patients who were active smokers at surgery showed a significantly higher proportion of clonal expansions (about 25% vs 20%, p=0.02).

Notes on this clone: Its antigen is not yet known. No clone much larger than this one lies a single base away; base qualities are absent.

The intended sense of this specimen's time point label: inflamed ileum from the surgical specimen. Adults with ileal or ileocolonic Crohn's disease and an indication for ileocolonic resection were eligible for inclusion. Before DNA extraction, whole ileal mucosal biopsies were kept frozen at -80 degrees C. Genomic DNA was extracted from frozen whole biopsies using a TRizol-based method and was quantified with a NanoDrop 2000 spectrophotometer. Library preparation employed the immunoSEQ multiplex PCR assay. Adaptive Biotechnology amplified CDR3 regions from genomic DNA with a two-step multiplex PCR that controlled for amplification bias. In the first PCR, primers covered every V and J gene segment, and in the second PCR, barcodes and Illumina adapters were added. CDR3 libraries were sequenced on an Illumina instrument. Turning to the authors' computational methods: Vendor-provided pipelines were combined with custom analysis of raw data in R/Bioconductor under R version 3.3.0. Clonality, which ranges from 0 to 1, was calculated as the inverse of the normalised Shannon entropy across all productive clones. The repertoire share taken up by the top 100 clones defined high-frequency clones, and only clones that passed a 95% confidence test were kept. Overlap between samples was measured with the Morisita-Horn index, while repertoire diversity was measured with the Simpson index. TCRdb mirrors the immuneACCESS table, restricted to in-frame sequences. Some clones are absent from its copies; in checked studies, under half trace to an unresolved V gene, and the reason for the others is unknown. The V and J calls and clone size are taken from that table; D and trimming were inferred from the DNA. The sample includes several thousand clones, with about four fifths observed a single time. The top ten hold approximately 10% of the sample.

The CDR3 has 14 amino acids, counting the end cysteine and phenylalanine. Just CDR3 DNA is preserved here, 42 bases in frame from base 1. V lost 0 bases and J lost 4 bases; the stretch between them is 9 bases long. The germline V gene sets CDR1 to SGHAT and CDR2 to FQNNGV. The receptor chain draws on TRBV11-2 and TRBJ1-2; the D gene is unclear. The sample consisted of ileal tissue. The clonotype comes from an adult with Crohn's disease. The DNA sequence is TGTGCCAGCAGCTTAGATCTTCGGGGCTATGGCTACACCTTC. Translated, it reads CASSLDLRGYGYTF.